This is a list of T cell receptor beta chains from one sample in a study of blood T cell repertoires in COVID-19. The protocol was immunoSEQ multiplex PCR, while the TCRdb copy is restricted to in-frame clones and leaves out a portion. Among about 160,000 clones listed, 70% to 80% were seen once. The sample taken for sequencing was peripheral blood. Receptors originate from a woman aged 55-69 years with COVID-19, enrolled during active disease. CDR3s include the opening cysteine and the closing phenylalanine or tryptophan. Each record gives: clone size, V gene, D gene, J gene, CDR3 protein, CDR3 DNA. A D gene is named only where the DNA matches it firmly. Clone size is shown for a subset of rows, as once, few, many or a class of expanded clone.

size: -; V: TRBV7-9; D: TRBD1; J: TRBJ2-5; CDR3: CASSLEGDRVETQYF; DNA: TGTGCCAGCAGCTTAGAGGGTGACAGGGTGGAGACCCAGTACTTC
size: few; V: TRBV7-2; D: TRBD2; J: TRBJ2-2; CDR3: CASTDSGSWVGELFF; DNA: TGTGCCAGCACCGATAGCGGGAGCTGGGTCGGGGAGCTGTTTTTT
size: -; V: TRBV7-2; D: TRBD2; J: TRBJ2-1; CDR3: CASSPHLAGYNEQFF; DNA: TGTGCCAGCAGCCCCCACTTAGCGGGATACAATGAGCAGTTCTTC
size: -; V: TRBV7-3; D: TRBD1; J: TRBJ1-2; CDR3: CASSPGQGNYGYTF; DNA: TGTGCCAGCAGCCCGGGACAGGGGAACTATGGCTACACCTTC
size: -; V: TRBV3-1/TRBV3-2; D: -; J: TRBJ1-6; CDR3: CASSQVFRGSSPLHF; DNA: TGTGCCAGCAGCCAGGTATTCAGAGGCAGTTCACCCCTCCACTTT
size: -; V: TRBV19; D: TRBD1; J: TRBJ2-5; CDR3: CASSPRQGERETQYF; DNA: TGTGCCAGTAGCCCCAGACAGGGGGAGAGGGAGACCCAGTACTTC
size: -; V: TRBV3-1/TRBV3-2; D: -; J: TRBJ1-3; CDR3: CASSAGGSGNTIYF; DNA: TGTGCCAGCAGCGCGGGAGGCTCTGGAAACACCATATATTTT
size: -; V: TRBV5-1; D: TRBD2; J: TRBJ2-3; CDR3: CASSLEGTSGGLTDTQYF; DNA: TGCGCCAGCAGCTTGGAAGGGACTAGCGGGGGGCTCACAGATACGCAGTATTTT
size: -; V: TRBV28; D: TRBD2; J: TRBJ2-1; CDR3: CASSLFRVGRGGEQFF; DNA: TGTGCCAGCAGTTTATTCAGGGTTGGTCGGGGGGGTGAGCAGTTCTTC
size: -; V: TRBV2; D: -; J: TRBJ2-1; CDR3: CASSERGQGLSEQFF; DNA: TGTGCCAGCAGTGAAAGGGGGCAGGGACTTAGCGAGCAGTTCTTC
size: -; V: TRBV9; D: -; J: TRBJ2-5; CDR3: CASSVGNAGETQYF; DNA: TGTGCCAGCAGCGTAGGGAACGCCGGGGAGACCCAGTACTTC
size: -; V: TRBV27; D: TRBD1; J: TRBJ1-2; CDR3: CASSHRQGGSGGYTF; DNA: TGTGCCAGCAGTCATCGACAGGGAGGTTCTGGTGGCTACACCTTC
size: -; V: TRBV28; D: TRBD1; J: TRBJ1-5; CDR3: CASSSSGQSYNQPQHF; DNA: TGTGCCAGCAGTTCCTCGGGACAGTCCTACAATCAGCCCCAGCATTTT
size: -; V: TRBV6-5; D: TRBD1; J: TRBJ1-6; CDR3: CASSRGTGGPLHF; DNA: TGTGCCAGCAGCCGTGGGACAGGGGGACCCCTCCACTTT
size: -; V: TRBV2; D: TRBD1; J: TRBJ2-7; CDR3: CASSLKTGLVYEQYF; DNA: TGTGCCAGCAGTTTAAAGACAGGGCTGGTCTACGAGCAGTACTTC
size: -; V: TRBV29-1; D: TRBD2; J: TRBJ2-1; CDR3: CSVGGTGTNNEQFF; DNA: TGCAGCGTTGGGGGGACTGGGACTAACAATGAGCAGTTCTTC
size: -; V: TRBV7-8; D: -; J: TRBJ2-7; CDR3: CASSLSGPSSYEQYF; DNA: TGTGCCAGCAGCTTAAGCGGGCCAAGCTCCTACGAGCAGTACTTC
size: -; V: TRBV27; D: TRBD1; J: TRBJ2-3; CDR3: CASTLGTGVPDTQYF; DNA: TGTGCCAGCACCCTAGGGACAGGGGTTCCAGATACGCAGTATTTT
size: few; V: TRBV4-2; D: -; J: TRBJ2-3; CDR3: CASSQVGTSPTDTQYF; DNA: TGTGCCAGCAGCCAAGTGGGGACTTCTCCCACAGATACGCAGTATTTT
size: -; V: TRBV3-1/TRBV3-2; D: TRBD2; J: TRBJ2-7; CDR3: CASSRDPGLAYYEQYF; DNA: TGTGCCAGCAGCCGAGACCCGGGACTAGCGTATTACGAGCAGTACTTC